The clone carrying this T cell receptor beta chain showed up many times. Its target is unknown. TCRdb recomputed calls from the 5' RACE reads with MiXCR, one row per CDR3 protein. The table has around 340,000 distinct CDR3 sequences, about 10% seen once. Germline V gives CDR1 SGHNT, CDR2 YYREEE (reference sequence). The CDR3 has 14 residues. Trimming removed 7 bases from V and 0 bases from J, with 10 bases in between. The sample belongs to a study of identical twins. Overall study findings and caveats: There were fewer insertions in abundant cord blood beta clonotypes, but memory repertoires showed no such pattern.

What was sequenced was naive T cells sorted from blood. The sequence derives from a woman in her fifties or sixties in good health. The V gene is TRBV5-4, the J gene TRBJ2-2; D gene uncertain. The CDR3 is CASRGITNTGELFF. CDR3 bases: TGTGCCAGCCGTGGGATTACGAACACCGGGGAGCTGTTTTTT.